The TCR beta chain described here comes from a study of blood T cell repertoires in COVID-19. As for the study in general: Spain, Italy and the United States supplied samples that represented acute and convalescent COVID-19. Sample material is recorded as cDNA or gDNA derived from T cells, B-cell-depleted T cells, or PBMCs.

Study processing details: Reference gene primer amplification yielded estimated nucleated cell counts. Assay: immunoSEQ multiplex PCR; the TCRdb copy retains only in-frame clones and omits some. That table gives V, J and clone size, and the DNA gave D and trimming. The table shows approximately 88,000 clones, with around 80% occurring only once. This clone was observed once. The CDR3 contains 15 residues. Trimming took off 1 base at V and 1 base at J, with 11 bases between the two ends. CDR1 is MGHRA, CDR2 YSYEKL, per germline. The receptor was isolated from a man aged 50 to 59 who had recovered from COVID-19. The material sequenced was peripheral blood. This chain joins TRBV4-1 and TRBJ2-7, with D hard to call. The CDR3 coding sequence is TGCGCCAGCAGCCAAGGGCCCCAGGCATCCTACGAGCAGTACTTC. This codes for CASSQGPQASYEQYF.